This is a list of T cell receptor beta chains from one sample in a study of CD8+ T cells in alopecia areata. Clones were sequenced by immunoSEQ multiplex PCR, and TCRdb holds only the in-frame ones, with some missing. This sample has about 190,000 clones; roughly three fifths occur once, and the top ten carry about 1.3%. The specimen comprised CD4+ T cells sorted from blood, sampled between weeks 47 and 50, from a patient treated with tofacitinib. All receptors derive from a human donor with alopecia areata. Each CDR3 is given with its conserved first and last residue. D genes are given only for firm matches. Clone sizes are given selectively: once, few, many, or a class where the clone is expanded.

v_gene: TRBV4-3; j_gene: TRBJ1-3; abundance: -; d_gene: -; CDR3nt: TGCGCCAGCAGCCACAGGGGAGGTGGAAACACCATATATTTT; CDR3aa: CASSHRGGGNTIYF
v_gene: TRBV7-2; j_gene: TRBJ2-3; abundance: -; d_gene: TRBD1; CDR3nt: TGTGCCAGCAGCCCAGGGGGAGATACGCAGTATTTT; CDR3aa: CASSPGGDTQYF
v_gene: TRBV19; j_gene: TRBJ1-5; abundance: once; d_gene: -; CDR3nt: TGTGCCAGTAGTATCGAACGGAATCAGCCCCAGCATTTT; CDR3aa: CASSIERNQPQHF
v_gene: TRBV29-1; j_gene: TRBJ2-1; abundance: -; d_gene: TRBD1; CDR3nt: TGCAGCGGGGGCGGACAGGGCAATGAGCAGTTCTTC; CDR3aa: CSGGGQGNEQFF
v_gene: TRBV27; j_gene: TRBJ1-2; abundance: -; d_gene: TRBD1; CDR3nt: TGTGCCAGCAGTTTAAAGGGGGACAGGGGCGGTAACTATGGCTACACCTTC; CDR3aa: CASSLKGDRGGNYGYTF
v_gene: TRBV7-3; j_gene: TRBJ2-1; abundance: -; d_gene: -; CDR3nt: TGTGCCAGCAGCACCGGGCTTGGGGACAATGAGCAGTTCTTC; CDR3aa: CASSTGLGDNEQFF
v_gene: TRBV27; j_gene: TRBJ2-5; abundance: -; d_gene: -; CDR3nt: TGTGCCAGCGGGAAGGGGGGACCGGGAGAGACCCAGTACTTC; CDR3aa: CASGKGGPGETQYF
v_gene: TRBV29-1; j_gene: TRBJ2-1; abundance: -; d_gene: -; CDR3nt: TGCAGCGTTGCTCGGGCTTACAATGAGCAGTTCTTC; CDR3aa: CSVARAYNEQFF
v_gene: TRBV11-2; j_gene: TRBJ2-3; abundance: -; d_gene: -; CDR3nt: TGTGCCAGCAGCTTATGGGCGACTAGCACAGATACGCAGTATTTT; CDR3aa: CASSLWATSTDTQYF
v_gene: TRBV7-2; j_gene: TRBJ1-5; abundance: -; d_gene: TRBD1; CDR3nt: TGTGCCAGCAGCCAACAGGGGGCGCGGAATCAGCCCCAGCATTTT; CDR3aa: CASSQQGARNQPQHF
v_gene: TRBV30; j_gene: TRBJ2-1; abundance: -; d_gene: -; CDR3nt: TGTGCCTGGAGTGTACAGGGAGCAAATGAGCAGTTCTTC; CDR3aa: CAWSVQGANEQFF
v_gene: TRBV25-1; j_gene: TRBJ2-5; abundance: -; d_gene: TRBD2; CDR3nt: TGTGCCAGCGGCCTTAGCGGGAATCACCAAGAGACCCAGTACTTC; CDR3aa: CASGLSGNHQETQYF
v_gene: TRBV20-1; j_gene: TRBJ1-2; abundance: once; d_gene: -; CDR3nt: TGCATGACCCCAGGGGAGGATGGCTACACCTTC; CDR3aa: CMTPGEDGYTF
v_gene: TRBV5-1; j_gene: TRBJ2-7; abundance: -; d_gene: TRBD1; CDR3nt: TGCGCCAGCAGCGACGGACAGGGGGCTACCTACGAGCAGTACTTC; CDR3aa: CASSDGQGATYEQYF
v_gene: TRBV9; j_gene: TRBJ2-2; abundance: -; d_gene: -; CDR3nt: TGTGCCAGCAGCGTCCGGTATGGCGACGGGGAGCTGTTTTTT; CDR3aa: CASSVRYGDGELFF
v_gene: TRBV29-1; j_gene: TRBJ1-1; abundance: -; d_gene: -; CDR3nt: TGCAGCGTGAAAGGGAGTTTTACAATTAACACTGAAGCTTTCTTT; CDR3aa: CSVKGSFTINTEAFF
v_gene: TRBV29-1; j_gene: TRBJ2-7; abundance: -; d_gene: -; CDR3nt: TGCAGCGTTGAAGTAGTCTACGGTACAGGGACCGTCTTC; CDR3aa: CSVEVVYGTGTVF
v_gene: TRBV5-1; j_gene: TRBJ1-2; abundance: few; d_gene: TRBD1; CDR3nt: TGCGCCAGCAGCAGAGGGACAGGGCAGGGCTACACCTTC; CDR3aa: CASSRGTGQGYTF
v_gene: TRBV13; j_gene: TRBJ2-1; abundance: few; d_gene: -; CDR3nt: TGTGCCAGCAGCTTAGCATATCGGCTAATAGGTGTCAATGAGCAGTTCTTC; CDR3aa: CASSLAYRLIGVNEQFF
v_gene: TRBV25-1; j_gene: TRBJ1-2; abundance: -; d_gene: -; CDR3nt: TGTGCCAGCAGTGCGAGCGTCGGGAACTATGGCTACACCTTC; CDR3aa: CASSASVGNYGYTF
v_gene: TRBV10-2; j_gene: TRBJ2-5; abundance: -; d_gene: -; CDR3nt: TGCGCCAGCAGTGTGGGGGGGGGCTGGGAGACCCAGTACTTC; CDR3aa: CASSVGGGWETQYF
v_gene: TRBV23-1; j_gene: TRBJ2-5; abundance: few; d_gene: -; CDR3nt: TGCGCCAGCAGTCCTACAGCCCAAGAGACCCAGTACTTC; CDR3aa: CASSPTAQETQYF
v_gene: TRBV7-8; j_gene: TRBJ2-7; abundance: -; d_gene: TRBD1; CDR3nt: TGTGCCAGCAGCCCCAAGTCGAGACAGGGTCCCAGCCCCTACGAGCAGTACTTC; CDR3aa: CASSPKSRQGPSPYEQYF
v_gene: TRBV7-2; j_gene: TRBJ1-4; abundance: -; d_gene: -; CDR3nt: TGTGCCAGCAGCTCCTCAGGGGAAAAACTGTTTTTT; CDR3aa: CASSSSGEKLFF
v_gene: TRBV7-9; j_gene: TRBJ1-4; abundance: -; d_gene: TRBD1; CDR3nt: TGTGCCAGCAGCTTTCCCCGGGGGACAGGGAGCGAAAAACTGTTTTTT; CDR3aa: CASSFPRGTGSEKLFF
v_gene: TRBV15; j_gene: TRBJ1-6; abundance: -; d_gene: -; CDR3nt: TGTGCCACCAGCAGAGATGTCGGATCACCCCTCCACTTT; CDR3aa: CATSRDVGSPLHF
v_gene: TRBV30; j_gene: TRBJ2-3; abundance: -; d_gene: TRBD2; CDR3nt: TGTGCCTGGAGTGTATCCGGGGGGAGGATTAGCACAGATACGCAGTATTTT; CDR3aa: CAWSVSGGRISTDTQYF
v_gene: TRBV7-2; j_gene: TRBJ2-1; abundance: -; d_gene: TRBD2; CDR3nt: TGTGCCAGCAGCGGGCTAGCGGATTACAATGAGCAGTTCTTC; CDR3aa: CASSGLADYNEQFF
v_gene: TRBV29-1; j_gene: TRBJ2-7; abundance: -; d_gene: TRBD1; CDR3nt: TGCAGCGTAAGGACAGGAGGCGAGCAGTACTTC; CDR3aa: CSVRTGGEQYF
v_gene: TRBV7-6; j_gene: TRBJ2-3; abundance: -; d_gene: -; CDR3nt: TGTGCCAGCAGCTCTGGGGCTAAAGATACGCAGTATTTT; CDR3aa: CASSSGAKDTQYF
v_gene: TRBV2; j_gene: TRBJ2-5; abundance: -; d_gene: TRBD2; CDR3nt: TGTGCCAGCAGTGAAGGGACTAGCGGGGGCCGGACGTTAGAGACCCAGTACTTC; CDR3aa: CASSEGTSGGRTLETQYF
v_gene: TRBV2; j_gene: TRBJ2-5; abundance: few; d_gene: TRBD2; CDR3nt: TGTGCCAGCAGTGCAGGACTAGAAGCGACCCAGTACTTC; CDR3aa: CASSAGLEATQYF
v_gene: TRBV4-3; j_gene: TRBJ2-7; abundance: once; d_gene: -; CDR3nt: TGCGCCAGCAGCCAAGATCGGGCAGGGAACTCCTACGAGCAGTACTTC; CDR3aa: CASSQDRAGNSYEQYF
v_gene: TRBV6-5; j_gene: TRBJ1-6; abundance: -; d_gene: TRBD1; CDR3nt: TGTGCCAGCAGTTTAGGACAGGGTAGTTCACCCCTCCACTTT; CDR3aa: CASSLGQGSSPLHF
v_gene: TRBV27; j_gene: TRBJ2-7; abundance: few; d_gene: TRBD2; CDR3nt: TGTGCCAGCGGAGCGGGGGGGCCGGTCGAGCAGTACTTC; CDR3aa: CASGAGGPVEQYF
v_gene: TRBV9; j_gene: TRBJ2-1; abundance: -; d_gene: TRBD1; CDR3nt: TGTGCCAGCACCCTGGGACAGGGCATAATGTCCTACAATGAGCAGTTCTTC; CDR3aa: CASTLGQGIMSYNEQFF
v_gene: TRBV30; j_gene: TRBJ1-5; abundance: few; d_gene: -; CDR3nt: TGTGCCTGGAGCTTGGAAACAGGGCACCCCCAGCATTTT; CDR3aa: CAWSLETGHPQHF
v_gene: TRBV9; j_gene: TRBJ2-3; abundance: -; d_gene: -; CDR3nt: TGTGCCAGCAGCTGGAGCCCCGACACAGATACGCAGTATTTT; CDR3aa: CASSWSPDTDTQYF
v_gene: TRBV5-1; j_gene: TRBJ2-5; abundance: -; d_gene: -; CDR3nt: TGCGCCAGCAGCTTGACAGGGACAGAGACCCAGTACTTC; CDR3aa: CASSLTGTETQYF
v_gene: TRBV12-5; j_gene: TRBJ2-7; abundance: -; d_gene: -; CDR3nt: TGTGCTAGTGGCCTGGACCCGCGGAAGCAGTACTTC; CDR3aa: CASGLDPRKQYF
v_gene: TRBV5-6; j_gene: TRBJ2-5; abundance: -; d_gene: TRBD2; CDR3nt: TGTGCCAGCAGCGAGTATTTACTAGCGGGGGAGGAGACCCAGTACTTC; CDR3aa: CASSEYLLAGEETQYF
v_gene: TRBV7-2; j_gene: TRBJ2-3; abundance: -; d_gene: -; CDR3nt: TGTGCCAGCAGCTTAAGCCGGCCGGACACAGATACGCAGTATTTT; CDR3aa: CASSLSRPDTDTQYF
v_gene: TRBV6-4; j_gene: TRBJ2-3; abundance: medium-sized; d_gene: TRBD1; CDR3nt: TGTGCCAGCAGTGACTCGAGGGGACAGGGCACAGATACGCAGTATTTT; CDR3aa: CASSDSRGQGTDTQYF
v_gene: TRBV30; j_gene: TRBJ2-1; abundance: few; d_gene: -; CDR3nt: TGTGCCTGGTCCGGAGATGACAATGAGCAGTTCTTC; CDR3aa: CAWSGDDNEQFF
v_gene: TRBV29-1; j_gene: TRBJ2-1; abundance: -; d_gene: TRBD2; CDR3nt: TGCAGCGTAGGTGGACTAGCGGGGGATCCCTACAATGAGCAGTTCTTC; CDR3aa: CSVGGLAGDPYNEQFF
v_gene: TRBV6-5; j_gene: TRBJ2-7; abundance: few; d_gene: -; CDR3nt: TGTGCCAGCAGTTCGCTTAGCCCCTCGGAGCAGTACTTC; CDR3aa: CASSSLSPSEQYF
v_gene: TRBV29-1; j_gene: TRBJ1-1; abundance: -; d_gene: TRBD1; CDR3nt: TGCAGCGTACAACCGGGACAGGGGCGAGCTTTCTTT; CDR3aa: CSVQPGQGRAFF
v_gene: TRBV7-8; j_gene: TRBJ1-5; abundance: few; d_gene: TRBD1; CDR3nt: TGTGCCAGCAGCCCGGGACAGAGAAATCAGCCCCAGCATTTT; CDR3aa: CASSPGQRNQPQHF
v_gene: TRBV7-2; j_gene: TRBJ2-2; abundance: -; d_gene: -; CDR3nt: TGTGCCAGCAGCTTAAGGACCGGGGAGCTGTTTTTT; CDR3aa: CASSLRTGELFF
v_gene: TRBV29-1; j_gene: TRBJ2-5; abundance: -; d_gene: -; CDR3nt: TGCAGCGTCGGAGGGATGAGAGAGACCCAGTACTTC; CDR3aa: CSVGGMRETQYF
v_gene: TRBV5-1; j_gene: TRBJ1-2; abundance: -; d_gene: -; CDR3nt: TGCGCCAGCAGCTTGGTGGCCGGCGATGGCTACACCTTC; CDR3aa: CASSLVAGDGYTF
v_gene: TRBV19; j_gene: TRBJ2-1; abundance: few; d_gene: -; CDR3nt: TGTGCCAGTAGTATAGATCGGAGACTCCCCTTAGGCTCCTACAATGAGCAGTTCTTC; CDR3aa: CASSIDRRLPLGSYNEQFF
v_gene: TRBV5-1; j_gene: TRBJ1-1; abundance: few; d_gene: -; CDR3nt: TGCGCCAGCAGCTTGGTATCCACGAACACTGAAGCTTTCTTT; CDR3aa: CASSLVSTNTEAFF
v_gene: TRBV11-3; j_gene: TRBJ2-7; abundance: few; d_gene: -; CDR3nt: TGTGCCAGCAGCTCTACCATGGGGGCCTACGAGCAGTACTTC; CDR3aa: CASSSTMGAYEQYF